The rows below give T cell receptor beta chains drawn from one sample of a study of blood T cell repertoires in COVID-19. Only in-frame clones appear in the TCRdb table, and some are missing; sequencing was by immunoSEQ multiplex PCR. The sample has roughly 140,000 clones; 88% are singletons. The specimen was peripheral blood. The receptors shown here come from a woman between 45 and 60 years old with acute or convalescent COVID-19. Each CDR3 is given with its conserved first and last residue. The D gene is left open where the match is weak. Expanded clones get a size class; other rows say once, few or many, or leave the size out.

j_call clone_size v_call cdr3_length d_call cdr3_aa cdr3_nt
TRBJ1-6 - TRBV9 15 TRBD1 CASSAEGTDNSPLHF TGTGCCAGCAGCGCAGAGGGGACAGATAATTCACCCCTCCACTTT
TRBJ1-1 - TRBV7-9 15 TRBD1 CASSSTGTVNTEAFF TGTGCCAGCAGCTCGACCGGGACAGTGAACACTGAAGCTTTCTTT
TRBJ1-5 - TRBV7-9 15 - CASSLFGGTNQPQHF TGTGCCAGCAGCTTATTCGGCGGAACTAATCAGCCCCAGCATTTT
TRBJ2-7 - TRBV6-2/TRBV6-3 13 - CASSYAEILEQYF TGTGCCAGCAGTTATGCCGAGATTCTTGAGCAGTACTTC
TRBJ2-7 - TRBV7-2 15 TRBD2 CASSPVGTSVYEQYF TGTGCCAGCAGTCCAGTTGGGACTAGCGTCTACGAGCAGTACTTC
TRBJ1-3 - TRBV5-1 15 TRBD1 CASSWGQGTGNTIYF TGCGCCAGCAGCTGGGGACAGGGAACTGGAAACACCATATATTTT
TRBJ1-5 - TRBV5-1 15 TRBD1 CASSSGQGDNQPQHF TGCGCCAGCAGCTCGGGACAGGGGGACAATCAGCCCCAGCATTTT
TRBJ1-2 - TRBV28 14 - CASFHSGINYGYTF TGTGCCAGCTTCCACTCGGGGATAAACTATGGCTACACCTTC
TRBJ1-1 - TRBV29-1 15 TRBD1 CSVLRGGTGRTEAFF TGCAGCGTCCTAAGGGGGGGGACAGGGCGTACTGAAGCTTTCTTT
TRBJ2-1 - TRBV11-3 15 TRBD1 CASSLGTVFYNEQFF TGTGCCAGCAGCCTCGGGACAGTGTTCTACAATGAGCAGTTCTTC
TRBJ1-5 - TRBV27 16 - CASSWSGVGGGQPQHF TGTGCCAGCAGTTGGTCAGGCGTCGGGGGGGGGCAGCCCCAGCATTTT
TRBJ1-6 - TRBV27 13 - CASSLRTGSPLHF TGTGCCAGCTCTCTTCGAACCGGGTCACCCCTCCACTTT
TRBJ2-3 - TRBV28 14 TRBD2 CASSSGGKTDTQYF TGTGCCAGCAGTTCGGGGGGGAAAACAGATACGCAGTATTTT
TRBJ2-1 - TRBV6-5 15 TRBD1 CASTHRGPSYNEQFF TGTGCCAGCACCCACAGGGGGCCTTCCTACAATGAGCAGTTCTTC
TRBJ2-1 once TRBV5-1 15 - CASSPTSLANNEQFF TGCGCCAGCAGCCCTACTAGCCTCGCTAACAATGAGCAGTTCTTC
TRBJ1-6 few TRBV19 17 - CASSINIVDSYNSPLHF TGTGCCAGTAGTATAAACATAGTGGACAGCTATAATTCACCCCTCCACTTT
TRBJ1-3 - TRBV28 14 - CASSFGGAGNTIYF TGTGCCAGCAGTTTCGGGGGGGCCGGAAACACCATATATTTT
TRBJ2-3 - TRBV11-2 15 - CASRGYGERADTQYF TGTGCCAGCAGGGGGTACGGGGAACGGGCAGATACGCAGTATTTT
TRBJ1-2 - TRBV6-5 15 TRBD1 CASSYSQGGAYGYTF TGTGCCAGCAGTTACTCTCAAGGGGGCGCCTATGGCTACACCTTC
TRBJ1-3 - TRBV25-1 15 - CASRDSGVGGNTIYF TGTGCCAGCAGGGACAGTGGGGTGGGGGGAAACACCATATATTTT
TRBJ2-7 - TRBV2 14 TRBD1 CASSEGQGSYEQYF TGTGCCAGCAGTGAGGGACAGGGTTCGTACGAGCAGTACTTC
TRBJ2-1 once TRBV5-8 14 TRBD2 CASSLAGGISEQFF TGTGCCAGCAGCTTAGCGGGGGGGATCTCGGAGCAGTTCTTC
TRBJ1-1 - TRBV6-5 13 - CASSVNFNTEAFF TGTGCCAGCAGCGTAAATTTCAACACTGAAGCTTTCTTT
TRBJ1-2 - TRBV13 14 - CASSLFGTNYGYTF TGTGCCAGCAGCTTGTTCGGGACTAACTATGGCTACACCTTC
TRBJ1-5 - TRBV15 18 TRBD1 CATSRSGTGFGPNQPQHF TGTGCCACCAGCAGATCCGGGACAGGGTTCGGCCCCAATCAGCCCCAGCATTTT
TRBJ2-3 - TRBV5-1 17 TRBD2 CASSLGLAGGTTDTQYF TGCGCCAGCAGCTTAGGACTAGCGGGGGGAACCACAGATACGCAGTATTTT
TRBJ2-2 once TRBV11-3 15 TRBD2 CASSSTSVHNGELFF TGTGCCAGCAGCTCTACTAGCGTCCATAACGGGGAGCTGTTTTTT
TRBJ1-3 - TRBV6-6 10 - CASVADTIYF TGTGCCAGCGTTGCGGACACCATATATTTT
TRBJ2-7 - TRBV2 14 TRBD2 CASSDLAGRYEQYF TGTGCCAGCAGTGACCTAGCGGGGAGATACGAGCAGTACTTC
TRBJ2-7 - TRBV7-3 16 TRBD1 CASSSFTDRGRYEQYF TGTGCCAGCAGCTCTTTCACGGACAGGGGGAGGTACGAGCAGTACTTC
TRBJ1-1 - TRBV7-8 14 - CASSFRALNTEAFF TGTGCCAGCAGCTTTCGAGCCTTGAACACTGAAGCTTTCTTT
TRBJ2-1 - TRBV5-1 15 - CASSQRQDGRGEQFF TGCGCCAGCAGCCAGCGACAGGATGGACGGGGTGAGCAGTTCTTC
TRBJ2-7 - TRBV6-6 14 - CASSYSQGTYEQYF TGTGCCAGCAGTTACTCACAGGGAACCTACGAGCAGTACTTC
TRBJ2-3 once TRBV6-4 16 TRBD2 CASSEGTIPGTDTQYF TGTGCCAGCAGTGAGGGGACTATCCCTGGCACAGATACGCAGTATTTT
TRBJ1-1 - TRBV28 17 - CASSLVPGGVFNTEAFF TGTGCCAGCAGTTTGGTCCCCGGGGGGGTATTTAACACTGAAGCTTTCTTT
TRBJ2-7 - TRBV6-5 14 - CASSTNGLPYEQYF TGTGCCAGCAGCACTAACGGACTTCCGTACGAGCAGTACTTC
TRBJ1-2 - TRBV4-2 14 - CASSQENGFYGYTF TGTGCCAGCAGCCAAGAGAATGGCTTCTATGGCTACACCTTC
TRBJ1-3 - TRBV2 15 - CASSEGYFRGNTIYF TGTGCCAGCAGTGAAGGGTACTTCAGGGGAAACACCATATATTTT
TRBJ1-1 - TRBV5-1 13 - CASSPGPGTEAFF TGCGCCAGCAGCCCAGGGCCAGGCACTGAAGCTTTCTTT
TRBJ2-1 - TRBV5-1 16 TRBD2 CASSLGTSSGYNEQFF TGCGCCAGCAGCTTGGGGACTAGCTCGGGATACAATGAGCAGTTCTTC
TRBJ1-6 - TRBV4-1 16 - CASSQDGGQGGSPLHF TGCGCCAGCAGCCAAGATGGGGGTCAGGGAGGTTCACCCCTCCACTTT
TRBJ1-5 - TRBV7-6 16 TRBD1 CASSLGTGQRNQPQHF TGTGCCAGCAGCTTAGGGACGGGACAGAGAAATCAGCCCCAGCATTTT
TRBJ1-2 - TRBV18 17 - CASSPLLIGRAHYGYTF TGTGCCAGCTCACCACTCCTGATTGGCAGGGCCCACTATGGCTACACCTTC
TRBJ2-3 - TRBV6-5 16 - CASSYSREAPADTQYF TGTGCCAGCAGTTACTCGCGGGAAGCCCCAGCAGATACGCAGTATTTT
TRBJ1-2 - TRBV12-3/TRBV12-4 13 - CASSPGHLYGYTF TGTGCCAGCAGCCCCGGACACCTCTATGGCTACACCTTC
TRBJ2-3 - TRBV5-1 15 - CASSLAGRYTDTQYF TGCGCCAGCAGCTTGGCAGGGAGGTACACAGATACGCAGTATTTT
TRBJ2-6 once TRBV7-9 18 - CASSLPQGAGAGANVLTF TGTGCCAGCAGCTTACCACAGGGTGCAGGTGCCGGGGCCAACGTCCTGACTTTC